Reported below is one TCR beta chain. What it binds is not known. This specimen belongs to a study of cytomegalovirus exposure and HLA in healthy donors. Turning to the study itself: The same platform was used for the roughly 120 validation repertoires and the 500 to 700 first-cohort repertoires, a later analysis reported. Overall study findings and caveats: Testing in vitro showed a few CMV-associated chains specific for CMV antigens. The study designated some 180 TCR beta chains cytomegalovirus-associated. In a later analysis, first-cohort TCR clusters were found to tend to co-occur in the 130 or so validation repertoires.

This CDR3 has 23 residues. V lost 4 bases and J lost 2, with 36 bases in between. In germline, CDR1 is SGDLS, CDR2 YYNGEE. Method: immunoSEQ multiplex PCR; TCRdb's copy keeps in-frame clones and lacks some. Counted here are about 160,000 clones, about 90% occurring once; the ten biggest clones make up roughly 5.8%. This clonotype originated in a woman under 40 in good health and CMV-seronegative. Sequenced input: PBMCs. The rearrangement uses TRBV9 and TRBJ2-2; a possible D gene is TRBD2 (7 bases). The CDR3 nucleotides read TGTGCCAGCAGCTCCCACTGGGGGGCTAGCCCGCTTTCCGTAGCGGGTAACACCGGGGAGCTGTTTTTT. Protein sequence: CASSSHWGASPLSVAGNTGELFF.